The clone carrying this TCR beta chain has ten or more counts. Antigen: not known. The V gene end was trimmed by 0 bases and the J gene end by 7 bases; junction bases not matched to a gene: 6. In germline, CDR1 is DFQATT, CDR2 SNEGSKA (reference sequence). The CDR3 is 14 residues long. This sample is drawn from a study of neurological immune-mediated disorders. The cDNA came from 5'RACE, which used 10-nucleotide random UMIs. From 15-18 subjects, each sequencing run yielded over 180 million TCR-beta sequences. In TCRdb, the 5' RACE reads were re-called with MiXCR into one record per CDR3 protein. The table lists 65,000 to 90,000 distinct CDR3 sequences, approximately 10% of them singletons, with 1.8% in the top ten. Study observations and caveats: Among expanded clones, no CDR3 amino acid sequences were shared across subjects, a pattern suggesting private repertoires in all groups.

The chain is built from TRBV20-1 and TRBJ2-5; 9 positions match TRBD2. The receptor was isolated from a man aged 35-49 years in good health. Sequenced input: PBMCs. In nucleotides, the CDR3 is TGCAGTGCTAGAGAGTCCGATAGCGGGAGGACCCAGTACTTC. This encodes CSARESDSGRTQYF.